The next 5 T cell receptor beta chains were all read from a single sample in a study of CD8 T cells in ankylosing spondylitis. One entry per CDR3 protein, called by TCRdb with MiXCR from the 5' RACE reads. This table has around 300,000 distinct CDR3 sequences, roughly 11% appearing once. Sequencing input: blood, either unsorted or a sorted T cell fraction (not recorded which). Source of these receptors: a female donor with ankylosing spondylitis or in good health (not recorded which).

The chain uses TRBV20-1 and TRBJ2-5; D gene uncertain. The CDR3 loop spans 10 amino acids. V was cut by 4 bases and J by 5 bases, with 5 bases left in between. Looked up from germline, CDR1 is DFQATT and CDR2 is SNEGSKA (reference sequence). The CDR3 nucleotides read TGCAGTGCTACGTGGGAGACCCAGTACTTC. It codes for CSATWETQYF.

This chain links TRBV5-5 with TRBJ2-1; no definite D call. CDR3 length equals 13 residues. Germline loops: CDR1 SGHKS, CDR2 YYEKEE (reference sequence). V was shortened by 4 bases and J by 12 bases, with 17 bases between the two germline ends. CDR3 nucleotides: TGTGCCAGCAGCCGAGTGGTAGCCCCACGGCAGTTCTTC. It encodes CASSRVVAPRQFF.

This clonotype was picked up many times. The chain links TRBV27 to TRBJ2-7; TRBD2 might be the D (6 bases). V was shortened by 2 bases and J by 2 bases, with 10 bases between the two germline ends. The CDR3 extends over 14 amino acids. Germline values: CDR1 MNHEY, CDR2 SMNVEV (reference sequence). The CDR3 sequence is CASSLRDFTYEQYF. The DNA of the CDR3 is TGTGCCAGCAGTTTAAGGGACTTCACCTACGAGCAGTACTTC.

This clonotype appeared many times. The chain combines TRBV12-3 or TRBV12-4 with TRBJ1-1; unclear D gene. Trimming left V 3 bases short and J 9 bases short, with 14 bases between. CDR3 size: 13 residues. In DNA form, the CDR3 reads TGTGCCAGCAGTTTCGGTGGGTTAAGGCAAGCTTTCTTT. Encoded protein: CASSFGGLRQAFF.

This clonotype appeared a few times. This chain uses TRBV20-1 with TRBJ2-4, with 7 bases matching TRBD2. Germline V lookup: CDR1 DFQATT, CDR2 SNEGSKA (reference sequence). J lost 0 bases, V lost 6 bases, and 2 bases had no gene match. The CDR3 sequence is 13 residues long. The CDR3 DNA sequence: TGCAGTGCCAGCGGGGCAGCCAAAAACATTCAGTACTTC. Translation gives CSASGAAKNIQYF.